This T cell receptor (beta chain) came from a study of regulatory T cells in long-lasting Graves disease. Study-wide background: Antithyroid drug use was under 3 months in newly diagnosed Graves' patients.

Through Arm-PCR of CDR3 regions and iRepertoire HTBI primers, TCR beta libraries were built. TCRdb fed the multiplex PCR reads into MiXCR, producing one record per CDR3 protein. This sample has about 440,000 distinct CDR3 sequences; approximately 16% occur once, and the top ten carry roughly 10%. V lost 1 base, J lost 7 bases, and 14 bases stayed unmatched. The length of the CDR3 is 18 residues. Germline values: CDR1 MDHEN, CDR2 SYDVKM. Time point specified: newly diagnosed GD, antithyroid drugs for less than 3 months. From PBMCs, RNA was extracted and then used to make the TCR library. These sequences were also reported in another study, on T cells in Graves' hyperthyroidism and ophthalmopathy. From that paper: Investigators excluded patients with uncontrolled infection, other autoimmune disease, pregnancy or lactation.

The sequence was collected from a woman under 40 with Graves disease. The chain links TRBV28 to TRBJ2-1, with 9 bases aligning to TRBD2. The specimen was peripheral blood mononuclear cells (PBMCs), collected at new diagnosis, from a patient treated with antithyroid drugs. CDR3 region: CASSLFVTSGYQGNEQFF. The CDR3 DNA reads TGTGCCAGCAGTTTATTTGTGACTAGCGGCTATCAGGGGAATGAGCAGTTCTTC.